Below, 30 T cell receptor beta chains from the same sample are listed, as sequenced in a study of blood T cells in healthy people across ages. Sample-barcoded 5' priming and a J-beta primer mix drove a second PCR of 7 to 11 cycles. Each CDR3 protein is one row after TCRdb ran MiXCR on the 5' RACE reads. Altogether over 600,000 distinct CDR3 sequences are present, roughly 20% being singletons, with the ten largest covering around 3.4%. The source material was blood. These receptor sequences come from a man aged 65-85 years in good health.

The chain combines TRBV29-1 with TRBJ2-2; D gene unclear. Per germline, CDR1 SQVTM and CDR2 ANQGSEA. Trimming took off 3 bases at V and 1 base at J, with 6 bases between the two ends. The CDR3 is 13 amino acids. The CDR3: CSVDFGNTGELFF. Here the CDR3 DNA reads TGCAGCGTTGATTTCGGGAACACCGGGGAGCTGTTTTTT.

The CDR3 sequence is CASSFRGYTYNEQFF. The CDR3 nucleotides are TGTGCCAGCAGTTTTCGGGGTTACACCTACAATGAGCAGTTCTTC. The V call is TRBV28, the J call TRBJ2-1, with TRBD2 as a possible D gene (5 bases). V was clipped by 3 bases and J by 2 bases, with 11 bases between them. The germline V gene encodes CDR1 MDHEN and CDR2 SYDVKM. This CDR3 is built from 15 residues.

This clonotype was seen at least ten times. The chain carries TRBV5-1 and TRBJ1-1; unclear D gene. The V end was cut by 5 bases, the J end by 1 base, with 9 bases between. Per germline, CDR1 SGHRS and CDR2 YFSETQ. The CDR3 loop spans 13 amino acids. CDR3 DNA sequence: TGCGCCAGCAGTTCCCGGGGGAACACTGAAGCTTTCTTT. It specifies CASSSRGNTEAFF. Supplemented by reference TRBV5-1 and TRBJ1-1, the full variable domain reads KAGVTQTPRYLIKTRGQQVTLSCSPISGHRSVSWYQQTPGQGLQFLFEYFSETQRNKGNFPGRFSGRQFSNSRSEMNVSTLELGDSALYLCASSSRGNTEAFFGQGTRLTVV.

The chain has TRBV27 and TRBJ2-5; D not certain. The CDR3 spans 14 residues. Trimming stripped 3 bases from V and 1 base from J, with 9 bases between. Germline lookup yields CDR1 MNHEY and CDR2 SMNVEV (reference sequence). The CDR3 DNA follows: TGTGCCAGCAGTTTTTCCCACGGCCAAGAGACCCAGTACTTC. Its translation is CASSFSHGQETQYF.

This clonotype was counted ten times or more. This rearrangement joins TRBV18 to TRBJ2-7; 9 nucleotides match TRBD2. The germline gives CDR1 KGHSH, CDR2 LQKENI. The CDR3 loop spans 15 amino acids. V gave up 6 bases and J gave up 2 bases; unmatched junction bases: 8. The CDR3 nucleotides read TGTGCCAGCTCCCCGCAGCGGGAGGTCACCTACGAGCAGTACTTC. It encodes CASSPQREVTYEQYF. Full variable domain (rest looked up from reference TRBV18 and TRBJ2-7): NAGVMQNPRHLVRRRGQEARLRCSPMKGHSHVYWYRQLPEEGLKFMVYLQKENIIDESGMPKERFSAEFPKEGPSILRIQQVVRGDSAAYFCASSPQREVTYEQYFGPGTRLTVT.

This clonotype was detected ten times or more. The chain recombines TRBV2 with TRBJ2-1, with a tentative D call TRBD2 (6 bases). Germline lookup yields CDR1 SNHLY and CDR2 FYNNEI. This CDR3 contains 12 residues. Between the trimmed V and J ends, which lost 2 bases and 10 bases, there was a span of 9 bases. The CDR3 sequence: CASSERREEQFF. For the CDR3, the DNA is TGTGCCAGCAGTGAAAGGCGGGAAGAGCAGTTCTTC.

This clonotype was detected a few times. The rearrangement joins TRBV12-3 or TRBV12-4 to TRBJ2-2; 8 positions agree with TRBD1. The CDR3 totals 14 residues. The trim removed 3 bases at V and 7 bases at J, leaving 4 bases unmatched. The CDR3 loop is CASSFRGHNGELFF. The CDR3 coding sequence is TGTGCCAGCAGTTTCAGGGGGCACAACGGGGAGCTGTTTTTT.

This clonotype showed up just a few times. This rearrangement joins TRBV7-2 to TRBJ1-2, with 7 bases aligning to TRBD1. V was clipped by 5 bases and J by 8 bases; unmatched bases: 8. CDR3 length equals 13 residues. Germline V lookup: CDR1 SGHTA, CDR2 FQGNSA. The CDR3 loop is CASSDDRAGGYTF. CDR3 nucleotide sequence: TGTGCCAGCAGCGATGACAGGGCCGGGGGCTACACCTTC. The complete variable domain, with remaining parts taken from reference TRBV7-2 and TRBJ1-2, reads GAGVSQSPSNKVTEKGKDVELRCDPISGHTALYWYRQSLGQGLEFLIYFQGNSAPDKSGLPSDRFSAERTGGSVSTLTIQRTQQEDSAVYLCASSDDRAGGYTFGSGTRLTVV.

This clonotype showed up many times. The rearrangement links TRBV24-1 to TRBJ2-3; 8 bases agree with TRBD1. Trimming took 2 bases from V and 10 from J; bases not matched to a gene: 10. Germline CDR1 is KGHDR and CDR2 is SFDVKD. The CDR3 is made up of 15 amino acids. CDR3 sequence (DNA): TGTGCCACCAGTGATTCTCGGACAGGGAGTAACGCGCAGTATTTT. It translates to CATSDSRTGSNAQYF.

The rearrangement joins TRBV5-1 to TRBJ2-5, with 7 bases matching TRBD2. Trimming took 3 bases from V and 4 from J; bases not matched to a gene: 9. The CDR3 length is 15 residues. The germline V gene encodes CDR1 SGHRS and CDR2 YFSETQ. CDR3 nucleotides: TGCGCCAGCAGCTCTGGACCGGGAGGTAGAGAGACCCAGTACTTC. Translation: CASSSGPGGRETQYF.

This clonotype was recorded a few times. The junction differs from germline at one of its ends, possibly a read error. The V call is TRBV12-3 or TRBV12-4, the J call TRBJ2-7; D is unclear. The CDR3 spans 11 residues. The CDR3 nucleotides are TGTGCCAGCAGCGAATACTACGAGCGGTACTTC. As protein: CASSEYYERYF.

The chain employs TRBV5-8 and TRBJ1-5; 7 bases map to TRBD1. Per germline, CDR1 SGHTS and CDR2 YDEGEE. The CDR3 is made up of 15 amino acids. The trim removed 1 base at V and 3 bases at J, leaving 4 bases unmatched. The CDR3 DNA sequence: TGTGCCAGCAGCTTGACCGGGACAGTCAATCAGCCCCAGCATTTT. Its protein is CASSLTGTVNQPQHF.

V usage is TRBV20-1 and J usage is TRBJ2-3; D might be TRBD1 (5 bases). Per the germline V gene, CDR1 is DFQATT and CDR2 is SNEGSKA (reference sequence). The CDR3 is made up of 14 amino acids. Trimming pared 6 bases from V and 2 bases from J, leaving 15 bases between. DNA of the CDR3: TGCAGTGCCGAGACAGAGCTACACACAGATACGCAGTATTTT. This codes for CSAETELHTDTQYF.

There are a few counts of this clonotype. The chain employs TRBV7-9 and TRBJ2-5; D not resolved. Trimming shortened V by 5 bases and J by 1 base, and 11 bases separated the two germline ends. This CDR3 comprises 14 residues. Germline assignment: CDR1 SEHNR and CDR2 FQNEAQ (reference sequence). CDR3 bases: TGTGCCAGCAGCCCAACTTTCGTCCAAGAGACCCAGTACTTC. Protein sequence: CASSPTFVQETQYF.

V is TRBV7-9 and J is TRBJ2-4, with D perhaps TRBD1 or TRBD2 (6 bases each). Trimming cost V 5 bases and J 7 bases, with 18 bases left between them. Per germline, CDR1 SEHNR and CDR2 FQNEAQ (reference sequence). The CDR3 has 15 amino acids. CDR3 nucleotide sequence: TGTGCCAGCAGCCCGGGGGCAGGGGCGTTCAACATTCAGTACTTC. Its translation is CASSPGAGAFNIQYF.

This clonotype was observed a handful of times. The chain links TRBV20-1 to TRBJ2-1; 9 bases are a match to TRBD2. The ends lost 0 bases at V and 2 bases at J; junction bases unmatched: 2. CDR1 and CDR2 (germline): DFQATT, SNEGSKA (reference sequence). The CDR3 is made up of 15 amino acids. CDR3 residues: CSARDSGSPYNEQFF. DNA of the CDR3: TGCAGTGCTAGAGATAGCGGGAGCCCCTACAATGAGCAGTTCTTC.

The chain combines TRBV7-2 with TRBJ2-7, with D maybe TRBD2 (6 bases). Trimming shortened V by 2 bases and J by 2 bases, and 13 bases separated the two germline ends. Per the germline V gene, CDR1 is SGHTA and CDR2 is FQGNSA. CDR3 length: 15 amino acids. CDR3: CASSLRVADTYEQYF. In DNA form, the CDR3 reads TGTGCCAGCAGCTTAAGGGTAGCGGATACCTACGAGCAGTACTTC.

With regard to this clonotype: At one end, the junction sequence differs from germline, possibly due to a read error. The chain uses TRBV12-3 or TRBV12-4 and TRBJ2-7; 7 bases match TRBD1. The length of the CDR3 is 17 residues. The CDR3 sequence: CASSLEGAYRGGHEQYF. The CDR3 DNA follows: TGTGCCAGCAGTTTAGAGGGAGCCTACAGGGGCGGCCACGAGCAGTATTTC.

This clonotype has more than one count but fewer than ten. The CDR3 DNA sequence: TGTGCCAGCAGTACCAGGACAGGAACACTAGCGGGAGTGTGGACAGATACGCAGTATTTT. Translating gives CASSTRTGTLAGVWTDTQYF. The V and J genes are TRBV12-3 or TRBV12-4 and TRBJ2-3, with 11 positions matching TRBD2. This CDR3 has 20 residues. Germline trimming cut 5 bases from V and 3 bases from J; bases unmatched to any gene: 19.

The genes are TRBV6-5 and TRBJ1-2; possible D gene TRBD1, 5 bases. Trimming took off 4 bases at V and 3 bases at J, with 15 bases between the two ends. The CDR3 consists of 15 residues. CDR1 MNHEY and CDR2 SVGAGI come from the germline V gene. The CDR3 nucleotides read TGTGCCAGCAGTTCCCGGGACGCCGGCTACTATGGCTACACCTTC. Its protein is CASSSRDAGYYGYTF.

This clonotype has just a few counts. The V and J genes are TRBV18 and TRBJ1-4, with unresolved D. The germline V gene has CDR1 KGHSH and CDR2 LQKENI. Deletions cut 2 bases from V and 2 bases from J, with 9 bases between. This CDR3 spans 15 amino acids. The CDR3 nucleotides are TGTGCCAGCTCACCAAGTGTTGCGACTAATGAAAAACTGTTTTTT. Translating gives CASSPSVATNEKLFF.

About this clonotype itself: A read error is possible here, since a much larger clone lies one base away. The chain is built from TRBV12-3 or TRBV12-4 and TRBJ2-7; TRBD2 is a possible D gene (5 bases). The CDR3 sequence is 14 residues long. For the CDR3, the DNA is TGTGCCAGCAGCGCAACCGGGAACTCCTACGGGCAGTACTTC. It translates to CASSATGNSYGQYF.

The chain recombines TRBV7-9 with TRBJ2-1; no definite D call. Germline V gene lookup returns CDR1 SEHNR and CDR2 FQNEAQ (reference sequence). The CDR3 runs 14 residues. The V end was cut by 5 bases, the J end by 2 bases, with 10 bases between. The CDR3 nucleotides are TGTGCCAGCAGCGGGTTAGGGACCTACAATGAGCAGTTCTTC. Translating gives CASSGLGTYNEQFF.

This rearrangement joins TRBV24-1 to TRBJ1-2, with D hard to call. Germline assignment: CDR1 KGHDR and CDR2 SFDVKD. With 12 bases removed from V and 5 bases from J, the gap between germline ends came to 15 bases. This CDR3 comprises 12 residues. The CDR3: CAAQELPYGYTF. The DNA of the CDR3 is TGTGCCGCTCAGGAGCTCCCTTATGGCTACACCTTC.

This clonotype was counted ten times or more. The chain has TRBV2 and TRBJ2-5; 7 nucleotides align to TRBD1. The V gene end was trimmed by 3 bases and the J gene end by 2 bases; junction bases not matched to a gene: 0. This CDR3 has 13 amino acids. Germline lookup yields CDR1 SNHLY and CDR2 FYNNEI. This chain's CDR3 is CASSEGQQETQYF. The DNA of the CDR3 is TGTGCCAGCAGTGAGGGACAGCAAGAGACCCAGTACTTC. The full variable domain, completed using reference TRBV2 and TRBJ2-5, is EPEVTQTPSHQVTQMGQEVILRCVPISNHLYFYWYRQILGQKVEFLVSFYNNEISEKSEIFDDQFSVERPDGSNFTLKIRSTKLEDSAMYFCASSEGQQETQYFGPGTRLLVL.

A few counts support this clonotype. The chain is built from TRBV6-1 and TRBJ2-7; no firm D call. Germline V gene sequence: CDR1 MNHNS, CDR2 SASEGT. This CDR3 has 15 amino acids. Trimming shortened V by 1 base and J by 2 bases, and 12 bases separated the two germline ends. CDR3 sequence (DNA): TGTGCCAGCAGTGAAGGGCCGCCGGGCACCTACGAGCAGTACTTC. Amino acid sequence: CASSEGPPGTYEQYF.

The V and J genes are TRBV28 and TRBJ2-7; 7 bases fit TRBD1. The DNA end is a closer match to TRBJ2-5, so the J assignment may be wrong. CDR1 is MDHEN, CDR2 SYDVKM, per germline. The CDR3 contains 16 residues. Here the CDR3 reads CASSLPWDSFQETQYF. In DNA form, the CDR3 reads TGTGCCAGCAGTTTACCCTGGGACAGCTTTCAAGAGACCCAGTACTTC.

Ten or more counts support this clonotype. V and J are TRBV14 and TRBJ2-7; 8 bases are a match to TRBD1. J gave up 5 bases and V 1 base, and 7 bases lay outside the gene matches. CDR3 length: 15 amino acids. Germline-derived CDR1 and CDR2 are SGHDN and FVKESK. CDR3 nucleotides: TGTGCCAGCAGCCAAGGGGACAGGAGGTCCGACGAGCAGTACTTC. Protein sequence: CASSQGDRRSDEQYF.

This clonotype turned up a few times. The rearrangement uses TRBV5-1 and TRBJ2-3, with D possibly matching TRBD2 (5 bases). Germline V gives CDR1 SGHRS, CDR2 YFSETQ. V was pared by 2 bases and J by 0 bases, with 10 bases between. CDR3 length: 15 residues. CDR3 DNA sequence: TGCGCCAGCAGCTTCGGGGTTCTTAGCACAGATACGCAGTATTTT. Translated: CASSFGVLSTDTQYF.

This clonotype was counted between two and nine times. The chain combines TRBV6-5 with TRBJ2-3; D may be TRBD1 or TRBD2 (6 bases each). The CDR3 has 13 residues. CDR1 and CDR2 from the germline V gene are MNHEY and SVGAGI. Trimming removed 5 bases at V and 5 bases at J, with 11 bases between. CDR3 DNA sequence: TGTGCCAGCAGTCCCGAGGGGGGAGATACGCAGTATTTT. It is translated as CASSPEGGDTQYF.